This is a list of T cell receptor beta chains from one sample in a study of response to subunit inactivated influenza vaccine. TCRdb reanalysed the RT-PCR reads using MiXCR and keeps one entry per CDR3 protein. The repertoire holds about 530,000 distinct CDR3 sequences, with 10% to 15% as singletons. This specimen consisted of PBMCs from blood, obtained on the day of vaccination. The receptor source for this set is a man aged 45-60 years who received an inactivated influenza vaccine. Both conserved end residues are part of each CDR3. Fields, in order: clone size, D gene, J gene, V gene, CDR3 protein, CDR3 DNA. The D gene is left open where the match is weak. Clone size is not always given. Where it is, it says once, few, many or a class for expanded clones.

>once|NA|TRBJ2-3|TRBV15
CATSIQGDTQYF
TGTGCCACCAGCATACAGGGAGATACGCAGTATTTT
>NA|NA|TRBJ2-3|TRBV7-3
CTSSFGGASTDTQYF
TGTACCAGCAGCTTCGGCGGGGCTAGCACAGATACGCAGTATTTT
>NA|NA|TRBJ2-3|TRBV5-1
CASSFLAAEDTQYF
TGCGCCAGCAGCTTTTTGGCGGCAGAGGATACGCAGTATTTT
>NA|TRBD2|TRBJ2-1|TRBV12-3/TRBV12-4
CASCSGTSGGPYYNEQFF
TGTGCCAGCTGCAGTGGGACTAGCGGGGGCCCCTACTACAATGAGCAGTTCTTC
>few|NA|TRBJ2-4|TRBV18
CASSLTGTLAKNIQYF
TGTGCCAGCTCACTGACAGGAACGCTAGCCAAAAACATTCAGTACTTC
>few|TRBD2|TRBJ2-5|TRBV10-3
CATAGDQETQYF
TGTGCCACCGCGGGGGACCAAGAGACCCAGTACTTC
>many|NA|TRBJ1-1|TRBV9
CASSPTGVNTEAFF
TGTGCCAGCAGCCCTACGGGCGTGAACACTGAAGCTTTCTTT
>many|NA|TRBJ2-1|TRBV10-3
CAAKGLKSGEQFF
TGTGCCGCCAAGGGGCTAAAGTCTGGTGAGCAGTTCTTC
>few|TRBD2|TRBJ2-7|TRBV5-6
CASSPGLAGSYYEQYF
TGTGCCAGCAGCCCGGGACTAGCGGGGAGCTACTACGAGCAGTACTTC
>NA|TRBD2|TRBJ2-4|TRBV4-2
CASSQEAPSLAGAAKNIQYF
TGTGCCAGCAGCCAAGAAGCCCCTTCACTAGCGGGAGCAGCCAAAAACATTCAGTACTTC
>NA|NA|TRBJ2-6|TRBV29-1
CSVQQGQLLSGANVLTF
TGCAGCGTTCAACAGGGTCAGCTTCTCTCTGGGGCCAACGTCCTGACTTTC
>few|NA|TRBJ2-7|TRBV2
CASSGTDFSYEQYF
TGTGCCAGCAGTGGGACAGACTTTTCCTACGAGCAGTACTTC
>few|TRBD2|TRBJ2-1|TRBV11-2
CASSPTSGVDNEQFF
TGTGCCAGCAGCCCTACTAGCGGGGTCGACAATGAGCAGTTCTTC
>many|NA|TRBJ2-3|TRBV4-3
CASSPSVFGGVTDTQYF
TGCGCCAGCAGCCCATCCGTTTTTGGCGGGGTCACAGATACGCAGTATTTT